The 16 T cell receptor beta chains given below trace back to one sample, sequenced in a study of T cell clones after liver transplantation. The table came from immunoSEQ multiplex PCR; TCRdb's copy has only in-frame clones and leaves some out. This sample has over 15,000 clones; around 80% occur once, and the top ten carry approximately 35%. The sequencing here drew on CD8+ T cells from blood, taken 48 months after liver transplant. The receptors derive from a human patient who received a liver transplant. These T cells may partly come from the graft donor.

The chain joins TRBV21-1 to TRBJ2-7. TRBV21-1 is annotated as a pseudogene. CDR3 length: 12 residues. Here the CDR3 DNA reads TGTGCCAGCAGCAAAAAGGAAAACGAGCAGTACTTC. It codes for CASSKKENEQYF.

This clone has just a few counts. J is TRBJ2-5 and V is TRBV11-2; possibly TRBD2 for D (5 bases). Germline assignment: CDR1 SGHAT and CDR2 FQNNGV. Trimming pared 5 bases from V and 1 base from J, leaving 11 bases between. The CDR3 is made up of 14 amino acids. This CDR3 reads CASSALDFQETQYF. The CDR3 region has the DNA TGTGCCAGCAGCGCCCTGGACTTCCAAGAGACCCAGTACTTC.

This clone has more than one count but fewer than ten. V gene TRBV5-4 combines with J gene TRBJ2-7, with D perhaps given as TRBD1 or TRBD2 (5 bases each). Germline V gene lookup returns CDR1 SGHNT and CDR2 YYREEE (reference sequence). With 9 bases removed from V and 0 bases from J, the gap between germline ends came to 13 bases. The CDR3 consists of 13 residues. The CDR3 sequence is CATGTEDSYEQYF. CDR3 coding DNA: TGTGCCACCGGGACGGAGGACTCCTACGAGCAGTACTTC.

The CDR3 here is CASSLYTSTNYEQYF. In nucleotides, the CDR3 is TGTGCCAGCAGCTTATATACTAGCACCAACTACGAGCAGTACTTC. This chain connects TRBV7-2 to TRBJ2-7; a possible D gene is TRBD2 (6 bases). The CDR3 runs to 15 residues. Germline V gene data show CDR1 as SGHTA and CDR2 as FQGNSA. V was shortened by 2 bases and J by 3 bases, with 14 bases between the two germline ends.

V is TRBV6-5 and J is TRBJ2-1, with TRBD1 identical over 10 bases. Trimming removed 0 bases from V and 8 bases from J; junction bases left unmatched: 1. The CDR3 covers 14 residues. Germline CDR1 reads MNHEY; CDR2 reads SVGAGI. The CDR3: CASSYSTGGYEQFF. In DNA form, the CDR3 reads TGTGCCAGCAGTTACTCGACAGGGGGCTATGAGCAGTTCTTC.

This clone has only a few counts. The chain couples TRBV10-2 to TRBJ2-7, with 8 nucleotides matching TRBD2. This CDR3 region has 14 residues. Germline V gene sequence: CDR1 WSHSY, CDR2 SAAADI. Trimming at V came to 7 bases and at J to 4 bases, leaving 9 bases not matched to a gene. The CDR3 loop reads CASTPSGRGYEQYF. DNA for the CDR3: TGCGCCAGCACACCCAGCGGGAGAGGATACGAGCAGTACTTC.

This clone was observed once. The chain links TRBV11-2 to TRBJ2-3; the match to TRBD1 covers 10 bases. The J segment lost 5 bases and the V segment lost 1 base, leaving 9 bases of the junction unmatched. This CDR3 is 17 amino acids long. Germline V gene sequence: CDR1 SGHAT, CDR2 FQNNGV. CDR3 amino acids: CASSLVGGDRGRDTQYF. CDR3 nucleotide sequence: TGTGCCAGCAGCTTAGTCGGTGGGGACAGGGGAAGAGATACGCAGTATTTT.

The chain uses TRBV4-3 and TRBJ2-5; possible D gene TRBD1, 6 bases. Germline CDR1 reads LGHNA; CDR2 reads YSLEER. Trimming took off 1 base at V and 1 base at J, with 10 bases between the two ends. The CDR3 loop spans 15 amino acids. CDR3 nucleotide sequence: TGCGCCAGCAGCCAAGTGGTAGGGGGCCAAGAGACCCAGTACTTC. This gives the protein CASSQVVGGQETQYF.

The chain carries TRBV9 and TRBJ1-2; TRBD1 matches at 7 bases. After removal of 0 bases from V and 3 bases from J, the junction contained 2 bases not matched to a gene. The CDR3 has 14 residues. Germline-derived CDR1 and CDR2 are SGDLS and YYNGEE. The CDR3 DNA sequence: TGTGCCAGCAGCGTAGAAGGGGGCGACTATGGCTACACCTTC. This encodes CASSVEGGDYGYTF.

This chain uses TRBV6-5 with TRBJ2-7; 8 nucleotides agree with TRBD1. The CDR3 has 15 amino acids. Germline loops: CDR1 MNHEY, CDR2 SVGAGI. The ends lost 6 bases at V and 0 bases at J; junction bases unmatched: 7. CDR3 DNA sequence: TGTGCCAGCAGCCAAGGACAGGGTAGCTCCTACGAGCAGTACTTC. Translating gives CASSQGQGSSYEQYF.

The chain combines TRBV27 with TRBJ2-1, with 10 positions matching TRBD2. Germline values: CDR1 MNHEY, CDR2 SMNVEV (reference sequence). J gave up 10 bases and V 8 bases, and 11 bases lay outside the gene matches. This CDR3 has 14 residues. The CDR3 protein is CASGLSGGAQEQFF. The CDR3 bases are TGTGCCAGCGGCCTGAGCGGGGGGGCTCAAGAGCAGTTCTTC.

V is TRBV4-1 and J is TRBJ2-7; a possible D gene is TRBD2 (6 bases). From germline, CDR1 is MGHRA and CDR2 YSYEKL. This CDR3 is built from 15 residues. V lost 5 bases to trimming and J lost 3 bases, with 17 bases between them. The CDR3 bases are TGCGCCAGCAGCTCAGATAGCGGTTTGGGCTACGAGCAGTACTTC. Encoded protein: CASSSDSGLGYEQYF.

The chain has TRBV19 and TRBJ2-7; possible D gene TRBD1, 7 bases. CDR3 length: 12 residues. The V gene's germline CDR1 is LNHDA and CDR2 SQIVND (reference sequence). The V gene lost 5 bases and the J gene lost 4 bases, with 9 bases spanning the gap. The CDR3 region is CASSPGGYEQYF. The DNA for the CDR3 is TGTGCCAGTAGTCCAGGGGGGTACGAGCAGTACTTC. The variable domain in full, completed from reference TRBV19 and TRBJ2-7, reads DGGITQSPKYLFRKEGQNVTLSCEQNLNHDAMYWYRQDPGQGLRLIYYSQIVNDFQKGDIAEGYSVSREKKESFPLTVTSAQKNPTAFYLCASSPGGYEQYFGPGTRLTVT.

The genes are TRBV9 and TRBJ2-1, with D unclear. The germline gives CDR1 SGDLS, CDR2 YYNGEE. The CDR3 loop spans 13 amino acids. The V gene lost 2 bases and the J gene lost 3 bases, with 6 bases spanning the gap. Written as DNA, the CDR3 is TGTGCCAGCAGCGTTGGCTACTACAATGAGCAGTTCTTC. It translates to CASSVGYYNEQFF. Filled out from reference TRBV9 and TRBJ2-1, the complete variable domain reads DSGVTQTPKHLITATGQRVTLRCSPRSGDLSVYWYQQSLDQGLQFLIQYYNGEERAKGNILERFSAQQFPDLHSELNLSSLELGDSALYFCASSVGYYNEQFFGPGTRLTVL.

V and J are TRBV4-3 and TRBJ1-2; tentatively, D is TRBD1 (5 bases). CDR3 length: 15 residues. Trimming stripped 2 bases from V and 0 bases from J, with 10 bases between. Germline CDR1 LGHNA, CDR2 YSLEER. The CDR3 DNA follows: TGCGCCAGCAGCCAACGGACACCTACTAACTATGGCTACACCTTC. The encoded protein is CASSQRTPTNYGYTF.

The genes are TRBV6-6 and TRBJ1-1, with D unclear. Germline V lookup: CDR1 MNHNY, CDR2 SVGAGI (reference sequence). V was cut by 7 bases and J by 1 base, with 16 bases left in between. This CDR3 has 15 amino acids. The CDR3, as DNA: TGTGCCAGCATTTTCCAACTGGTGGCGAACACTGAAGCTTTCTTT. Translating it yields CASIFQLVANTEAFF.